This is a list of T cell receptor beta chains from one sample in a study of cytotoxic CD8 clonotypes in ibrutinib-treated CLL. Here immunoSEQ multiplex PCR was the method, and the copy in TCRdb shows in-frame clones only, minus some. The table lists 60,000 to 70,000 clones, approximately 57% of them singletons. The sequencing here drew on PBMCs, taken after 12 months of ibrutinib treatment. Receptor source: a human donor with chronic lymphocytic leukemia. The CDR3 runs from the conserved cysteine through the conserved F or W. The D gene is left open where the match is weak. Only part of the rows carry a size: once, few, many, or a class if the clone is expanded.

d_call	v_call	j_call	clone_size	cdr3_nt	cdr3_aa
.	TRBV30	TRBJ2-2	.	TGTGCCTGGAGTTTTGGGGGAGCGAACACCGGGGAGCTGTTTTTT	CAWSFGGANTGELFF
.	TRBV7-8	TRBJ2-1	.	TGTGCCAGCAGCTTAATGGAGCTAACCCCTGGGGATGAGCAGTTCTTC	CASSLMELTPGDEQFF
.	TRBV28	TRBJ1-4	.	TGTGCCAGCACCTCGGACTATCTGGGGGAAAAACTGTTTTTT	CASTSDYLGEKLFF
.	TRBV5-1	TRBJ1-6	.	TGCGCCAGCAGCAAAGAAGGGTTTAGGACCCGAGCTTTTTCACCCCTCCACTTT	CASSKEGFRTRAFSPLHF
.	TRBV5-1	TRBJ2-3	.	TGCGCCAGCAGCTTGAATCAACAGGTCTCAGCCATACCGACTAGCACAGATACGCAGTATTTT	CASSLNQQVSAIPTSTDTQYF
.	TRBV21-1	TRBJ2-1	.	TGTGCCAGCAGGCTGGGGCTAGCGGGTTCGGGCAATGAGCAGTTCTTC	CASRLGLAGSGNEQFF
.	TRBV12-2	TRBJ2-3	.	TGTGCAAGTCGCCCCGATCCCGGGGAGCGCACAGATACGCAGTATTTT	CASRPDPGERTDTQYF
.	TRBV6-5	TRBJ2-2	once	TGTGCCAGCAGTTACTCGGTTGGCACCGGGGAGCTGTTTTTT	CASSYSVGTGELFF
.	TRBV6-5	TRBJ1-2	many	TGTGCCAGCAGTTACTTGGGAGATGGCTACACCTTC	CASSYLGDGYTF
.	TRBV7-2	TRBJ2-5	.	TGTGCCAGCAGCCGCCCTTCTTCTCGAGAGACCCAGTACTTC	CASSRPSSRETQYF
TRBD1	TRBV5-1	TRBJ2-5	once	TGCGCCAGCAGCCGGACAGGGGGCGGGGAAGAGACCCAGTACTTC	CASSRTGGGEETQYF
.	TRBV7-9	TRBJ2-3	.	TGTGCCAGCAGCTTAGCGGACGGAGATACGCAGTATTTT	CASSLADGDTQYF
TRBD2	TRBV28	TRBJ2-5	.	TGTGCCAGCACCGGACTAGCGGGGGGACCGATGGAGACCCAGTACTTC	CASTGLAGGPMETQYF
TRBD1	TRBV19	TRBJ1-5	.	TGTGCCAGTAGTAAGAGGACAGGGGGCTCCAATCAGCCCCAGCATTTT	CASSKRTGGSNQPQHF
.	TRBV4-2	TRBJ2-1	.	TGTGCCAGCAGCCAAGATTCAGGGGCTGAGCAGTTCTTC	CASSQDSGAEQFF
TRBD2	TRBV7-6	TRBJ2-2	few	TGTGCCAGCCTCCCCGGGCTAGCGGGCAGTTCCGGGGAGCTGTTTTTT	CASLPGLAGSSGELFF
.	TRBV2	TRBJ1-2	.	TGTGCCAGCAGTGTCTTAGGGGACGGCTACACCTTC	CASSVLGDGYTF
.	TRBV28	TRBJ2-5	.	TGTGCCAGCAGTCTCCACGGGCAAACCCAAGAGACCCAGTACTTC	CASSLHGQTQETQYF
TRBD1	TRBV27	TRBJ1-5	.	TGTGCCAGCAGTCCTTACGACAGGGTCAATCAGCCCCAGCATTTT	CASSPYDRVNQPQHF
TRBD1	TRBV6-5	TRBJ2-1	.	TGTGCCAGCAAAAGGCAGGGGGCCAATGAGCAGTTCTTC	CASKRQGANEQFF
.	TRBV19	TRBJ2-3	few	TGTGCCAGCCGGAGTGGAGATACGCAGTATTTT	CASRSGDTQYF
TRBD2	TRBV27	TRBJ2-5	.	TGTGCCAGCAGTTCACGACTAGCGGCAGAGACCCAGTACTTC	CASSSRLAAETQYF
.	TRBV6-6	TRBJ1-5	.	TGTGCCAGCAATTATAGACAGGCCATTCAGCCCCAGCATTTT	CASNYRQAIQPQHF
.	TRBV6-5	TRBJ2-3	many	TGTGCCAGCTCCCCGGGCAGCACAGATACGCAGTATTTT	CASSPGSTDTQYF
.	TRBV2	TRBJ2-2	few	TGTGCCAGCAGTGATGGGGGTCGGGACACCGGGGAGCTGTTTTTT	CASSDGGRDTGELFF
TRBD2	TRBV10-3	TRBJ2-1	.	TGTGCCACCGAACTAGCGGGAGCGGATGAGCAGTTCTTC	CATELAGADEQFF
TRBD1	TRBV5-1	TRBJ2-7	few	TGCGCCAGCAGCGAACGGACAGGGGACGAGCAGTACTTC	CASSERTGDEQYF
.	TRBV6-1	TRBJ2-3	.	TGTGCCAGCAGGAGCACTAGTGTATCAGATACGCAGTATTTT	CASRSTSVSDTQYF
.	TRBV4-2	TRBJ2-1	.	TGTGCCAGCAGCCAAGAAGGGGCGGGTGAGTACAATGAGCAGTTCTTC	CASSQEGAGEYNEQFF
.	TRBV2	TRBJ2-7	few	TGTGCCAGCAGGGCGCACCTCTACGAGCAGTACTTC	CASRAHLYEQYF
TRBD1	TRBV10-3	TRBJ2-3	few	TGTGCCATTATGCCGGGACAGGAACCAGATACGCAGTATTTT	CAIMPGQEPDTQYF
.	TRBV2	TRBJ1-1	.	TGTGCCAGCAGTGAAGGGGCCGGCGCAGCGAACACTGAAGCTTTCTTT	CASSEGAGAANTEAFF
.	TRBV7-2	TRBJ1-1	.	TGTGCCAGCAGCTTGGGGACCTATGAAGCTTTCTTT	CASSLGTYEAFF
.	TRBV21-1	TRBJ1-6	.	TGTGCCAGCAGCAAAGGACAGGAGAGGGCTACCTATAATTCACCCCTCCACTTT	CASSKGQERATYNSPLHF
.	TRBV6-5	TRBJ1-6	.	TGTGCCAGCAAGGGGCGAAATTCACCCCTCCACTTT	CASKGRNSPLHF
TRBD1	TRBV18	TRBJ1-5	.	TGTGCCAGCTCACCACAAGGGGGCCGGAATCAGCCCCAGCATTTT	CASSPQGGRNQPQHF
TRBD1	TRBV6-5	TRBJ1-4	once	TGTGCCAGCAGTTCTGACAGGGGGACTAATGAAAAACTGTTTTTT	CASSSDRGTNEKLFF
.	TRBV5-1	TRBJ2-1	.	TGCGCCAGCAACATGGGACGTAGTCAGTTAGATGAGCAGTTCTTC	CASNMGRSQLDEQFF
.	TRBV5-1	TRBJ2-5	few	TGCGCCAGCAGCCCCAGTCCTAAACTGGGGGAGACCCAGTACTTC	CASSPSPKLGETQYF
TRBD1	TRBV27	TRBJ1-5	.	TGTGCCAGCAGTCCTACAGGGGCGGGTCAGCCCCAGCATTTT	CASSPTGAGQPQHF
TRBD1	TRBV11-2	TRBJ1-2	once	TGTGCCAGCAGCTTAGCCGCCCAGGGGGCACTTCACTATGGCTACACCTTC	CASSLAAQGALHYGYTF
TRBD2	TRBV29-1	TRBJ2-1	.	TGCAGCGCCGCACTAGCGGGACTCTACAATGAGCAGTTCTTC	CSAALAGLYNEQFF
.	TRBV19	TRBJ1-5	.	TGTGCCAGTAGTCCCGGACATCCCCAGCCCCAGCATTTT	CASSPGHPQPQHF
.	TRBV18	TRBJ2-2	.	TGTGCCAGCTCACCACCTAGCGTGGGATCCGGGGAGCTGTTTTTT	CASSPPSVGSGELFF
TRBD1	TRBV9	TRBJ2-5	.	TGTGCCAGCAGCGTAAGAGGGGGCACGATCCAAGAGACCCAGTACTTC	CASSVRGGTIQETQYF
.	TRBV7-2	TRBJ2-1	.	TGTGCCAGCAGCCGGAGTCCGAACAATGAGCAGTTCTTC	CASSRSPNNEQFF
.	TRBV4-1	TRBJ2-2	many	TGCGCCAGCAGCCAAGATTATCCAGACACCGGGGAGCTGTTTTTT	CASSQDYPDTGELFF
TRBD1	TRBV29-1	TRBJ1-2	.	TGCAGCGTTGATTGGACAGGGCTCAACTATGGCTACACCTTC	CSVDWTGLNYGYTF
.	TRBV6-6	TRBJ2-5	.	TGTGCCAGCAGCATCGGGTTCCAAGAGACCCAGTACTTC	CASSIGFQETQYF
TRBD1	TRBV2	TRBJ2-5	.	TGTGCCAGCAGAGGACAGGGTTATTCTTCGAACTTC	CASRGQGYSSNF
.	TRBV5-1	TRBJ2-7	once	TGCGCCAGCAGCTTGGATCCGGAATACTACGAGCAGTACTTC	CASSLDPEYYEQYF
.	TRBV4-2	TRBJ2-2	few	TGTGCCAGCAGCCTTTCGGCCGGGGAGCTGTTTTTT	CASSLSAGELFF
.	TRBV2	TRBJ1-1	.	TGTGCCAGCAAGTTCGGTCAGACTGAAGCTTTCTTT	CASKFGQTEAFF
TRBD2	TRBV19	TRBJ2-1	.	TGTGCCAGTAGTATCCAACTGAGTAGGACTAGAGCTCCAAATGAGCAGTTCTTC	CASSIQLSRTRAPNEQFF
.	TRBV6-5	TRBJ1-1	.	TGTGCCGCCCACATGGGGACTGAAGCTTTCTTT	CAAHMGTEAFF
.	TRBV7-9	TRBJ2-1	.	TGTGCCAGTGTCAGGGGTGAACACAATGAGCAGTTCTTC	CASVRGEHNEQFF